Reported below is one T cell receptor (beta chain). This record comes from a study of T cells in tumors after PD-1 blockade. Trimming at V came to 6 bases and at J to 4 bases, leaving 11 bases not matched to a gene. CDR1 is SGHRS and CDR2 is YFSETQ in the germline V gene. This CDR3 is 16 amino acids long. Here immunoSEQ multiplex PCR was the method, and the copy in TCRdb shows in-frame clones only, minus some. In the table there are around 60,000 clones, around four fifths of which are singletons. Genomic DNA template from tumor biopsies or peripheral blood, 616 ng to 6,004 ng input. The sequence was obtained from a human donor with basal cell carcinoma. The material was PBMCs, obtained before anti-PD-1 treatment. This chain joins TRBV5-1 and TRBJ2-2; 8 nucleotides align to TRBD2. The CDR3 sequence: CASTLARGGGTGELFF. The CDR3 nucleotides read TGCGCCAGCACCCTGGCCCGGGGGGGAGGCACCGGGGAGCTGTTTTTT.